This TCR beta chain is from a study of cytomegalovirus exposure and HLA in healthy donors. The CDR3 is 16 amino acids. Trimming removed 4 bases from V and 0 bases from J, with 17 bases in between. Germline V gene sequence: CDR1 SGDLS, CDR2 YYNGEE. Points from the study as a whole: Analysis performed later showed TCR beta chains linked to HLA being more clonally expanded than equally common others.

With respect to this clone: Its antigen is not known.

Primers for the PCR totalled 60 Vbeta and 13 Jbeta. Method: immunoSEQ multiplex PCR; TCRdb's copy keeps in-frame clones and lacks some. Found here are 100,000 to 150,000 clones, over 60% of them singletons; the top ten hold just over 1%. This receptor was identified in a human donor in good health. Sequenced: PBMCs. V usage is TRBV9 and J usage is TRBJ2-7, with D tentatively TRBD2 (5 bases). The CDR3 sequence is CASSPEGPDFSYEQYF. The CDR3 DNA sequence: TGTGCCAGCAGCCCAGAGGGCCCAGACTTCTCCTACGAGCAGTACTTC.